The 5 T cell receptor beta chains below all came from one sample that was sequenced in a study of blood T cell repertoires in COVID-19. Libraries were prepared by immunoSEQ multiplex PCR; TCRdb keeps only in-frame clonotypes and omits some of them. The table records about 100,000 clones, more than 75% of them present only once. The material sequenced was peripheral blood. These receptor sequences come from a human donor in a cohort sampled during active COVID-19.

This clone was recorded only once. The chain combines TRBV10-3 with TRBJ1-3; D gene ambiguous. The CDR3 sequence is 15 residues long. Germline CDR1 reads ENHRY; CDR2 reads SYGVKD. V gave up 3 bases and J gave up 4 bases, with 13 bases separating them. The CDR3: CAISDTRSGGNTIYF. The CDR3 nucleotides read TGTGCCATCAGTGATACCAGGAGCGGGGGAAACACCATATATTTT.

The chain employs TRBV28 and TRBJ2-7, with TRBD1 matching over 7 bases. Trimming removed 5 bases from V and 3 bases from J; junction bases left unmatched: 10. The CDR3 spans 15 residues. In germline, CDR1 is MDHEN, CDR2 SYDVKM. For the CDR3, the DNA is TGTGCCAGCAGTCGCCTTCGGACAGGCGGCTACGAGCAGTACTTC. This sequence encodes CASSRLRTGGYEQYF.

The chain links TRBV11-2 to TRBJ1-1; 8 bases agree with TRBD1. CDR3 length equals 14 residues. V shed 0 bases and J 5 bases; nucleotides not matched to a gene: 2. Germline V gene data show CDR1 as SGHAT and CDR2 as FQNNGV. CDR3 region: CASSLDRQGTEAFF. As DNA, the CDR3 is TGTGCCAGCAGCTTAGACAGACAGGGGACTGAAGCTTTCTTT.

The CDR3 sequence: CASTTYRENYGYTF. CDR3 DNA sequence: TGTGCCAGCACTACCTACAGGGAGAACTATGGCTACACCTTC. The chain uses TRBV27 and TRBJ1-2, with a tentative D call TRBD1 (6 bases). V dropped 7 bases and J dropped 2 bases, with 14 bases sitting between them. The CDR3 runs to 14 residues. Germline V gene sequence: CDR1 MNHEY, CDR2 SMNVEV (reference sequence).

The chain links TRBV16 to TRBJ1-1; the D is unclear. This CDR3 region has 14 residues. The V gene's germline CDR1 is KGHSY and CDR2 FQNENV. Trimming removed 4 bases from V and 10 bases from J, with 19 bases in between. Written as DNA, the CDR3 is TGTGCCAGCAGCCTCCGTCAAAGCTCCCGGGGAGCTTTCTTT. This codes for CASSLRQSSRGAFF.